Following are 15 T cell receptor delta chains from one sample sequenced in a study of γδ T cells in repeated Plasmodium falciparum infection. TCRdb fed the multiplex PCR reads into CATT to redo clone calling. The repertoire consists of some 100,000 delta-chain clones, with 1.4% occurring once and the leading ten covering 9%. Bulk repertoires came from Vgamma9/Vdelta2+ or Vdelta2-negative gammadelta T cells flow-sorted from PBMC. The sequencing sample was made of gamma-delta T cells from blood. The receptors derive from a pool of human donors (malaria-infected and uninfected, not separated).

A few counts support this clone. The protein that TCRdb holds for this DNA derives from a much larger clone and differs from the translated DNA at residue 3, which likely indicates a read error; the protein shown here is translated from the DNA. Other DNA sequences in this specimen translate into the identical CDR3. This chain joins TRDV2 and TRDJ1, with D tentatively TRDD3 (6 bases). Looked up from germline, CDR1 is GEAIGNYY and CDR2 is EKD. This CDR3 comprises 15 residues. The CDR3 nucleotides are TGTGCCCGTGACGACCTAGGGGATGCGGGCTATAAACTCATCTTT. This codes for CARDDLGDAGYKLIF.

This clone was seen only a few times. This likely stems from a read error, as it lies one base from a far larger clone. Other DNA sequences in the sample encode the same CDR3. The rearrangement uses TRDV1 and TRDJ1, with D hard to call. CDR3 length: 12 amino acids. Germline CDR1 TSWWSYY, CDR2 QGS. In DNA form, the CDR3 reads TGTGCTCTTGGGGAATTGCGGTATAAGCTCATCTTT. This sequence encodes CALGELRYKLIF.

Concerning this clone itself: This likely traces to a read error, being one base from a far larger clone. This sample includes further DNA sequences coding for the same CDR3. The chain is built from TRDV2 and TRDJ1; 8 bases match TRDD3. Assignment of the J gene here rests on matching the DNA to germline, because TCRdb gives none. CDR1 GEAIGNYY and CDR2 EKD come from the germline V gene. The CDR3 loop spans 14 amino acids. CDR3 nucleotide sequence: TGCGCCTGTGACCCCTGGGGGACCAACGATAAACTCATCTTT. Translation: CACDPWGTNDKLIF.

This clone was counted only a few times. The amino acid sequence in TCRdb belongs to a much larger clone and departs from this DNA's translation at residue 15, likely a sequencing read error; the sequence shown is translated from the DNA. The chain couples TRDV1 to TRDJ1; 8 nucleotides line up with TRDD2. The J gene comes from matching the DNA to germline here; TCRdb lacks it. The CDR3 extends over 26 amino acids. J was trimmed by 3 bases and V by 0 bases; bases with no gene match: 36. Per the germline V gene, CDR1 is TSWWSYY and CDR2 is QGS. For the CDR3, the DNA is TGTGCTCTTGGGGAACTAGGAGTCAGGAGCTTCCTACGGCTGGAGATGCCACCCAACCCATCCGATAAACTCATCTTT. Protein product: CALGELGVRSFLRLEMPPNPSDKLIF.

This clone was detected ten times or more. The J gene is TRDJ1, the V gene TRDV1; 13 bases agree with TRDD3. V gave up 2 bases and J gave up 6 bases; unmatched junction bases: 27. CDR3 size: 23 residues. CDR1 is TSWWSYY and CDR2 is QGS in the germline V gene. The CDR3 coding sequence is TGTGCTCTTGGGGAAGAAACCCTCCTACGACTAATTACTGGGGGATACGCGCGGCATAAACTCATCTTT. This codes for CALGEETLLRLITGGYARHKLIF.

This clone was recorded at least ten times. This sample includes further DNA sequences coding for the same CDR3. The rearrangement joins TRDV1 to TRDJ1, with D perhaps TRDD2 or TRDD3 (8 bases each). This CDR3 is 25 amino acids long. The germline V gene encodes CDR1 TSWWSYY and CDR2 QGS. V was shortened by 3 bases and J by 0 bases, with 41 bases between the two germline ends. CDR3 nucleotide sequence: TGTGCTCTTGGGGACCCGGCCTTCCTATGTACTGGGGGCCCACCGACCCCTCGCAACACCGATAAACTCATCTTT. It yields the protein CALGDPAFLCTGGPPTPRNTDKLIF.

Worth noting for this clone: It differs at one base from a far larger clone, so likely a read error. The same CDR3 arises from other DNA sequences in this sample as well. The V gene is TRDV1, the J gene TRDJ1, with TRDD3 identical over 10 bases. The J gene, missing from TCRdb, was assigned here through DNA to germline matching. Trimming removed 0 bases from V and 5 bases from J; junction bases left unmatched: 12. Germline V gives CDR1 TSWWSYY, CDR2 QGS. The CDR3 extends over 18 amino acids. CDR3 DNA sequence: TGTGCTCTTGGGGAACTTTCAGTCATGGGGGATACAACTGATAAACTCATCTTT. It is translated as CALGELSVMGDTTDKLIF.

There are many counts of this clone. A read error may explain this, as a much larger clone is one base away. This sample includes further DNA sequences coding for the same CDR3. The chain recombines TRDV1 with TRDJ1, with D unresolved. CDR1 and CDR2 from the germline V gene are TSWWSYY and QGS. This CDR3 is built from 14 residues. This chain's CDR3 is CALGERRKYDKLIF. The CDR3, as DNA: TGTGCTCTTGGTGAACGGCGTAAGTACGATAAACTCATCTTT.

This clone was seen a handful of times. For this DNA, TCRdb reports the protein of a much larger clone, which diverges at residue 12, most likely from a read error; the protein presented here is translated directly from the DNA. CDR3 loop: CACDTAFVTGPTSRSWDTRQMFF. The CDR3, as DNA: TGTGCCTGTGACACCGCGTTCGTTACGGGGCCCACCTCCCGCTCCTGGGACACCCGACAGATGTTTTTC. The chain employs TRDV2 and TRDJ3, with D hard to call. As TCRdb names no J gene, one was assigned here on the basis of a DNA match to germline. V was shortened by 0 bases and J by 0 bases, with 26 bases between the two germline ends. Germline-derived CDR1 and CDR2 are GEAIGNYY and EKD. The CDR3 sequence is 23 residues long.

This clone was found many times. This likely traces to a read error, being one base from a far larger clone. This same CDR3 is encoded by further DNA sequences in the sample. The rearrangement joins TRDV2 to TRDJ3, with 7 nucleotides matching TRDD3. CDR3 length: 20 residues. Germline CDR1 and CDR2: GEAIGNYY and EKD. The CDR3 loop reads CACDTAGYPKSSWDTRQMFF. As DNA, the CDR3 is TGTGCCTGCGACACCGCGGGATACCCGAAAAGCTCCTGGGACACCCGACAGATGTTTTTC.

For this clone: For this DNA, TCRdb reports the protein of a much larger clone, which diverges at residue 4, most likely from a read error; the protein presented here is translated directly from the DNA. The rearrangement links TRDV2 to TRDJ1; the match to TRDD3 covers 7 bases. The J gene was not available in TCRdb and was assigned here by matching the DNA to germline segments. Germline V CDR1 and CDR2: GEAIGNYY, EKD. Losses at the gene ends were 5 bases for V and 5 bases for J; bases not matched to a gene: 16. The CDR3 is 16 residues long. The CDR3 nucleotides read TGTGCCTGTGTACCTGCGGCCAAATGGGGGAGAGATAAACTCATCTTT. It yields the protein CACVPAAKWGRDKLIF.

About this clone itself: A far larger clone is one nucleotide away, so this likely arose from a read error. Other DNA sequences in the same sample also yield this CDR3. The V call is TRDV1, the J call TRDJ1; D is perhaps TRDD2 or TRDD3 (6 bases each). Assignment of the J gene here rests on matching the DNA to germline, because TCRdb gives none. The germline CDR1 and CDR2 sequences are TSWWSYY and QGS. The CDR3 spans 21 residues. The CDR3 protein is CALGGHRGPTPWGEYTDKLIF. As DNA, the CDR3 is TGCGCTCTTGGGGGGCACAGAGGTCCTACGCCCTGGGGAGAGTACACCGATAAACTCATCTTT.

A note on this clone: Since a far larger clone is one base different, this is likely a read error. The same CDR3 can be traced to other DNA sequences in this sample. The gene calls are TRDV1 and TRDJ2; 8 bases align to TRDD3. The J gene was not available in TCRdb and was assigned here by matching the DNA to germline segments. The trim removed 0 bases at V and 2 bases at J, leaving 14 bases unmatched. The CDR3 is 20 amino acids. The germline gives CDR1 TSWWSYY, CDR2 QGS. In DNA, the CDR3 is TGTGCTCTTGGGGAACTAGCCTTACTAGGTGGGGGATGGTTGACAGCACAACTCTTCTTT. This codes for CALGELALLGGGWLTAQLFF.

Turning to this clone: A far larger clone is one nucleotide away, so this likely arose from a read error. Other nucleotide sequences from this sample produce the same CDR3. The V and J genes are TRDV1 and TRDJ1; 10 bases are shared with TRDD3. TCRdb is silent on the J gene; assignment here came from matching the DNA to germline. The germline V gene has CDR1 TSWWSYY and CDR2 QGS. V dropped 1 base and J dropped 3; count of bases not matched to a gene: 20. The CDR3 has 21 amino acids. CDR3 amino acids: CALGERVPVLGDTSDPDKLIF. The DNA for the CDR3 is TGTGCTCTTGGGGAACGCGTTCCCGTATTGGGGGATACCAGTGATCCCGATAAACTCATCTTT.

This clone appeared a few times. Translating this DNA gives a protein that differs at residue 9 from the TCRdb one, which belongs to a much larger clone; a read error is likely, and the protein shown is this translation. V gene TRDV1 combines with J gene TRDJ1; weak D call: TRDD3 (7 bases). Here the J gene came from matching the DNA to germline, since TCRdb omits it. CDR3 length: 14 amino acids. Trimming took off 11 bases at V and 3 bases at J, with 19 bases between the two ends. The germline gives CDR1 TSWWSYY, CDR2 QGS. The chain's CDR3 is CAILRPWGADKLIF. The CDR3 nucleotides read TGTGCTATCCTACGTCCCTGGGGGGCCGATAAACTCATCTTT.